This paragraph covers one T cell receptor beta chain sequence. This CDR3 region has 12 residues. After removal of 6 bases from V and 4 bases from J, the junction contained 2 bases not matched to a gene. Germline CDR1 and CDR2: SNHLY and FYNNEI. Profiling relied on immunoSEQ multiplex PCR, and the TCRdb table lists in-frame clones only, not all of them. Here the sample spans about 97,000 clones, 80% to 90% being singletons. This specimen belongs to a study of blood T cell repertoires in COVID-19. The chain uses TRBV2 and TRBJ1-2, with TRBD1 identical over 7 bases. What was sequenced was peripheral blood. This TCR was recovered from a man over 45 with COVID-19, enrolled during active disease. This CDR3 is CASRGTAYGYTF. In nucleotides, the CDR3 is TGTGCCAGCAGAGGGACAGCCTATGGCTACACCTTC.